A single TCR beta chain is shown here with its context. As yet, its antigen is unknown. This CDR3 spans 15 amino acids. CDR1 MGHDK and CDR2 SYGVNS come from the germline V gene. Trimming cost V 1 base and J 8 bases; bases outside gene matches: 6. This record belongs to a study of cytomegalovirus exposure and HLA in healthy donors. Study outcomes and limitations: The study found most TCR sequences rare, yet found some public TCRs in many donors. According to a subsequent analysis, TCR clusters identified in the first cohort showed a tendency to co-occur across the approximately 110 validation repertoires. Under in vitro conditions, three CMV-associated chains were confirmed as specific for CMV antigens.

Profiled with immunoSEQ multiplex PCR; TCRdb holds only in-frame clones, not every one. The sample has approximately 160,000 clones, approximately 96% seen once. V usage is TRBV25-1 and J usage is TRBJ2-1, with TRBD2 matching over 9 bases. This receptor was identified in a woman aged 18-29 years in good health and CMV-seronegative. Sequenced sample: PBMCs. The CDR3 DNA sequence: TGTGCCAGCAGTGAATTGGGGGCTAGCGGGGATGAGCAGTTCTTC. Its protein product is CASSELGASGDEQFF. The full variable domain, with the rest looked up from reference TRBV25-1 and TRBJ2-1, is EADIYQTPRYLVIGTGKKITLECSQTMGHDKMYWYQQDPGMELHLIHYSYGVNSTEKGDLSSESTVSRIRTEHFPLTLESARPSHTSQYLCASSELGASGDEQFFGPGTRLTVL.